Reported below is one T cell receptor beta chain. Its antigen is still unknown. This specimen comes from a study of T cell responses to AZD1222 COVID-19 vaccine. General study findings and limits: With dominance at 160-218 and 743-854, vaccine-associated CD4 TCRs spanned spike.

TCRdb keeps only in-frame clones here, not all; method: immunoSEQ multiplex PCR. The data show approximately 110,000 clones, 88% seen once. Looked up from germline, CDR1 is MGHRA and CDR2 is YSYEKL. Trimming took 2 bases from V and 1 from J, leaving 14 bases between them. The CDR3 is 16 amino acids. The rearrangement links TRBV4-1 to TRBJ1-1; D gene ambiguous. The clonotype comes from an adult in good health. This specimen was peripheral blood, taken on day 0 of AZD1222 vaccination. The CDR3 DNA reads TGCGCCAGCAGCCAAAGACTCCTCGCGGGGAACACTGAAGCTTTCTTT. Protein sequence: CASSQRLLAGNTEAFF.